The 22 T cell receptor beta chains given below trace back to one sample, sequenced in a study of T cells in Graves' hyperthyroidism and ophthalmopathy. Authors of the study amplified TCR beta CDR3 regions from RNA transcripts. HTBI primers were employed in a first-round RT-PCR of the TCR CDR3. One entry per CDR3 protein results from TCRdb running MiXCR on the multiplex PCR reads. The sample lists 650,000 to 850,000 distinct CDR3 sequences, 18% occurring once. The source material was blood. The receptors shown here come from a woman aged 50 to 60 with Graves' hyperthyroidism that later progressed to Graves' ophthalmopathy.

This clonotype was observed many times. V is TRBV20-1 and J is TRBJ1-2; TRBD1 matches at 9 bases. V shed 6 bases and J 9 bases; nucleotides not matched to a gene: 8. The CDR3 runs to 12 residues. CDR1 DFQATT and CDR2 SNEGSKA come from the germline V gene (reference sequence). The CDR3 DNA is TGCAGTGCCCGGGACAGGGAGATGAGCTACACCTTC. Amino acid sequence: CSARDREMSYTF.

This clonotype was recorded a few times. The V gene is TRBV2, the J gene TRBJ1-1, with 8 bases lining up with TRBD1. V gave up 8 bases and J gave up 0 bases; unmatched junction bases: 8. The CDR3 contains 15 residues. The germline CDR1 and CDR2 sequences are SNHLY and FYNNEI. The CDR3 loop reads CASLDRVGLNTEAFF. The CDR3 bases are TGTGCCAGCCTGGACAGGGTCGGGCTGAACACTGAAGCTTTCTTT.

The chain carries TRBV7-9 and TRBJ1-4, with TRBD1 matching 8 bases. From germline, CDR1 is SEHNR and CDR2 FQNEAQ (reference sequence). V was clipped by 5 bases and J by 8 bases; unmatched bases: 13. The CDR3 covers 16 residues. CDR3 sequence: CASSPGPDRADEKLFF. CDR3 bases: TGTGCCAGCAGCCCTGGTCCGGACAGGGCTGACGAAAAACTGTTTTTT.

This clonotype was detected ten times or more. V and J are TRBV2 and TRBJ1-2; D is uncertain. The V end lost 6 bases, the J end lost 2 bases, and 13 bases lay between the germline ends. The CDR3 runs to 14 residues. Germline V gene lookup returns CDR1 SNHLY and CDR2 FYNNEI. CDR3 DNA sequence: TGTGCCAGCAGACGGACGGCGCAAAACTATGGCTACACCTTC. Translation gives CASRRTAQNYGYTF.

In its sample, this clonotype was seen many times. The J gene is TRBJ1-1, the V gene TRBV18; 7 bases map to TRBD1. The CDR3 is 12 residues long. Germline V lookup: CDR1 KGHSH, CDR2 LQKENI. With 3 bases clipped from V and 8 bases from J, the junction kept 3 bases outside the gene matches. The CDR3 DNA reads TGTGCCAGCTCACCCGGACAGGCAGAAGCTTTCTTT. This translates into CASSPGQAEAFF.

This clonotype appeared many times. V usage is TRBV30 and J usage is TRBJ1-5, with 9 bases lining up with TRBD1. The CDR3 has 15 amino acids. Germline V gene lookup returns CDR1 GTSNPN and CDR2 SVGIG (reference sequence). V shed 3 bases, J shed 2 bases, and the junction held 5 bases outside the gene matches. The CDR3 DNA follows: TGTGCCTGGAGCGGCGACAGGGGGGGCAATCAGCCCCAGCATTTT. Translation: CAWSGDRGGNQPQHF.

This clonotype was detected ten times or more. The rearrangement links TRBV27 to TRBJ2-7; TRBD1 agrees at 8 bases. The CDR3 covers 14 residues. Germline V gene data show CDR1 as MNHEY and CDR2 as SMNVEV (reference sequence). J was trimmed by 6 bases and V by 4 bases; bases with no gene match: 8. For the CDR3, the DNA is TGTGCCAGCAGTTACGCCGGGACAGGCCGCGAGCAGTACTTC. It encodes CASSYAGTGREQYF.

This clonotype was seen more than once but under ten times. The rearrangement uses TRBV4-2 and TRBJ2-3; 8 bases map to TRBD2. CDR1 and CDR2 from the germline V gene are LGHNA and YNFKEQ. The CDR3 sequence is 17 residues long. V lost 5 bases and J lost 1; bases outside the gene matches: 11. CDR3 in amino acids: CASSGGAGGPRTDTQYF. The CDR3 DNA reads as TGTGCCAGCAGCGGAGGGGCGGGGGGCCCTCGCACAGATACGCAGTATTTT.

V usage is TRBV20-1 and J usage is TRBJ2-7; TRBD2 aligns across 9 bases. Germline V gene sequence: CDR1 DFQATT, CDR2 SNEGSKA (reference sequence). The V segment lost 5 bases and the J segment 1 base; nucleotides outside the gene matches: 12. The CDR3 runs 16 residues. In nucleotides, the CDR3 is TGCAGTGCTCGACCCCTGAGAGCGGGGGGTTCCTACGAGCAGTACTTC. Its protein product is CSARPLRAGGSYEQYF.

This clonotype was found a few times. The junction departs from the called germline gene at one end, perhaps through a read error. The chain recombines TRBV3-1 with TRBJ2-7; D is unclear. Per the germline V gene, CDR1 is LGHDT and CDR2 is YNNKEL (reference sequence). This CDR3 has 13 residues. In DNA form, the CDR3 reads TGTGCCAGCAGCGAAGAATTATCCTACGAGCAGTACTTC. The encoded protein is CASSEELSYEQYF.

The rearrangement links TRBV12-3 or TRBV12-4 to TRBJ1-2; 7 bases fit TRBD1. V was clipped by 7 bases and J by 3 bases; unmatched bases: 8. This CDR3 has 14 amino acids. This chain's CDR3 is CASTVDRAYYGYTF. The CDR3 DNA reads as TGTGCCAGCACCGTTGACAGGGCATACTATGGCTACACCTTC.

The chain joins TRBV7-9 to TRBJ1-4, with TRBD1 matching 9 bases. The CDR3 consists of 16 residues. The germline V gene encodes CDR1 SEHNR and CDR2 FQNEAQ (reference sequence). Trimming took 4 bases from V and 7 from J; bases not matched to a gene: 10. CDR3 in DNA: TGTGCCAGCAGCTCACCCGGTGAGACAGGGGGTGAAAAACTGTTTTTT. It encodes CASSSPGETGGEKLFF.

This clonotype came up once. V usage is TRBV6-1 and J usage is TRBJ1-5; D is unresolved. Germline V CDR1 and CDR2: MNHNS, SASEGT. The CDR3 consists of 15 residues. V lost 8 bases to trimming and J lost 2 bases, with 16 bases between them. CDR3 in DNA: TGTGCCAGCGAGGCGGGAGGGTCGGGCAATCAGCCCCAGCATTTT. Its translation is CASEAGGSGNQPQHF.

This clonotype was detected a few times. V usage is TRBV3-1 and J usage is TRBJ2-5; perhaps TRBD1 as D (6 bases). The germline V gene has CDR1 LGHDT and CDR2 YNNKEL (reference sequence). The CDR3 spans 15 residues. V lost 2 bases and J 2 bases, leaving 12 bases between the germline ends. The CDR3 DNA is TGTGCCAGCAGCCAATATCTCGGACAGCAAGAGACCCAGTACTTC. The encoded protein is CASSQYLGQQETQYF.

The genes are TRBV4-1 and TRBJ2-5; D gene unclear. Trimming shortened V by 1 base and J by 1 base, and 10 bases separated the two germline ends. This CDR3 spans 15 amino acids. The germline V gene encodes CDR1 MGHRA and CDR2 YSYEKL. The CDR3 protein is CASSQVSVPQETQYF. DNA for the CDR3: TGCGCCAGCAGCCAAGTTTCAGTCCCCCAAGAGACCCAGTACTTC.

This clonotype was seen many times. The chain is built from TRBV3-1 and TRBJ2-5; D is possibly TRBD2 (6 bases). The CDR3 totals 15 residues. The germline gives CDR1 LGHDT, CDR2 YNNKEL (reference sequence). V was clipped by 0 bases and J by 6 bases, with 14 bases between them. The CDR3 here is CASSQDVAAAQTQYF. CDR3 in DNA: TGTGCCAGCAGCCAAGATGTAGCGGCGGCGCAGACCCAGTACTTC.

The table lists this clonotype with many counts. V usage is TRBV6-2 or TRBV6-3 and J usage is TRBJ1-1; 7 bases map to TRBD1. The V segment lost 0 bases and the J segment 0 bases; nucleotides outside the gene matches: 4. Germline values: CDR1 MNHEY, CDR2 SVGEGT. The CDR3 spans 16 residues. CDR3 sequence (DNA): TGTGCCAGCAGTTACTCGAATAGGGGGCTGAACACTGAAGCTTTCTTT. Translated: CASSYSNRGLNTEAFF.

The table lists this clonotype with a few counts. The V call is TRBV4-1, the J call TRBJ1-1; D is unresolved. Germline V gives CDR1 MGHRA, CDR2 YSYEKL. Trimming stripped 0 bases from V and 1 base from J, with 18 bases between. The CDR3 totals 18 residues. The CDR3 region has the DNA TGCGCCAGCAGCCAAGATCCTAGGGCGGGCCGGTGGAACACTGAAGCTTTCTTT. This gives the protein CASSQDPRAGRWNTEAFF.

This clonotype was observed at least ten times. A read error may be the cause here, since a much bigger clone is one base away. The chain couples TRBV12-3 or TRBV12-4 to TRBJ1-1, with 7 bases fitting TRBD1. With V trimmed by 3 bases and J by 3 bases, 4 bases remained unmatched. CDR3 length equals 14 residues. The CDR3 spells CASSLTGLYTEAFF. For the CDR3, the DNA is TGTGCCAGCAGTTTGACAGGGCTGTACACTGAAGCTTTCTTT.

This clonotype came up many times. For the CDR3, the DNA is TGTGCCAGCGTCGGAGTGATGAACACTGAAGCTTTCTTT. Its protein is CASVGVMNTEAFF. The V call is TRBV2, the J call TRBJ1-1, with D unresolved. The germline V gene has CDR1 SNHLY and CDR2 FYNNEI. Trimming cost V 8 bases and J 0 bases, with 10 bases left between them. The CDR3 has 13 amino acids.

On this clonotype: Given a much more abundant clone one base away, this may be a read error. The chain carries TRBV3-1 and TRBJ1-6, with D unresolved. Germline V gene sequence: CDR1 LGHDT, CDR2 YNNKEL (reference sequence). The CDR3 is 16 amino acids. The CDR3 spells CASGQEPSSYNSPLHF. The CDR3 DNA is TGTGCCAGCGGCCAAGAGCCCTCTTCGTATAATTCACCCCTCCACTTT.

This clonotype has at least ten counts. The J gene is TRBJ2-1, the V gene TRBV5-1, with D perhaps TRBD1 or TRBD2 (6 bases each). The CDR3 length is 13 residues. Germline V gene data show CDR1 as SGHRS and CDR2 as YFSETQ. V was shortened by 8 bases and J by 1 base, with 10 bases between the two germline ends. The CDR3 protein is CASRGASYNEQFF. CDR3 sequence (DNA): TGCGCCAGTAGGGGGGCGTCCTACAATGAGCAGTTCTTC.